What follows are 32 T cell receptor beta chains derived from one specimen sequenced in a study of shared clonotypes between healthy human individuals (dated by TCRdb to the early 2020s). For the CD8 naive samples, CD45RO-negative cells were positively selected for CCR7, yielding a CD45RA+CCR7+ population from which TemRA cells were excluded. The library relied on the immunoSEQ multiplex PCR assay. In TCRdb, the immuneACCESS table is reduced to in-frame sequences with V and J assigned. These tables do not hold every clone; where another copy was compared, an unresolved V gene accounts for under half, and the others remain unexplained. This sample holds 2 million to 2.5 million clones; about 92% were observed only once. The ten largest clones represent roughly 1.7% of the sample. The sequenced material came from naive CD8+ T cells from PBMCs. The sample's cell subset or site label is to be understood as: CD45RA+CCR7+. The receptor source for this set is a man younger than 30 in good health. Some clones in this sample may be carry-over from other donors' samples.

The chain carries TRBV13 and TRBJ2-2; 7 bases are shared with TRBD2. There are 16 residues in the CDR3. V was pared by 2 bases and J by 7 bases, with 10 bases of the junction left unmatched. CDR1 and CDR2 from the germline V gene are PRHDT and FYEKMQ (reference sequence). The CDR3 DNA sequence: TGTGCCAGCAGCTTACGGGGGGAGGGCCAAATCGGGGAGCTGTTTTTT. As protein: CASSLRGEGQIGELFF.

The chain recombines TRBV28 with TRBJ2-3; D unresolved. Per the germline V gene, CDR1 is MDHEN and CDR2 is SYDVKM. The CDR3 is made up of 14 amino acids. Trimming removed 6 bases from V and 4 bases from J, with 14 bases in between. The CDR3 here is CASSPLRAADTQYF. In nucleotides, the CDR3 is TGTGCCAGCAGCCCTCTGCGAGCAGCAGATACGCAGTATTTT.

The chain recombines TRBV5-4 with TRBJ1-2; D is unresolved. Germline V gene sequence: CDR1 SGHNT, CDR2 YYREEE (reference sequence). The length of the CDR3 is 12 residues. V was cut by 4 bases and J by 5 bases, with 9 bases left in between. CDR3 sequence reads: CASSPFGYGYTF. The CDR3 DNA sequence: TGTGCCAGCAGCCCCTTTGGATATGGCTACACCTTC.

This chain links TRBV6-4 with TRBJ2-1; D tentatively fits TRBD1 or TRBD2 (5 bases each). Germline assignment: CDR1 MRHNA and CDR2 SNTAGT. Trimming stripped 0 bases from V and 7 bases from J, with 10 bases between. CDR3 size: 14 residues. In nucleotides, the CDR3 is TGTGCCAGCAGTGACTCGGGGGATAGTAATGAGCAGTTCTTC. Protein sequence: CASSDSGDSNEQFF.

Worth noting for this clone: This CDR3 is also generated by other DNA sequences in the sample. This rearrangement joins TRBV19 to TRBJ2-7; 9 bases are shared with TRBD1. The CDR3 spans 13 residues. Germline values: CDR1 LNHDA, CDR2 SQIVND (reference sequence). The junction had 1 base not matched to a gene; V was cut back by 3 bases and J by 4 bases. CDR3 sequence: CASSIDRGYEQYF. Here the CDR3 DNA reads TGTGCCAGTAGTATCGACAGGGGGTACGAGCAGTACTTC.

Comment on this clone: One junction end disagrees with the germline gene, perhaps due to a read error. CDR3 in DNA: TGTGCCAGCAGTTGGGGGGCCGAGGTTTCTTTT. It specifies CASSWGAEVSF. The chain combines TRBV5-6 with TRBJ1-4, with D maybe TRBD1 (6 bases). Germline V gene lookup returns CDR1 SGHDT and CDR2 YYEEEE. The CDR3 totals 11 residues.

This chain connects TRBV7-8 to TRBJ2-2; D not resolved. Between the trimmed V and J ends, which lost 2 bases and 7 bases, there was a span of 11 bases. The CDR3 extends over 14 amino acids. CDR1 is SGHVS and CDR2 is FQNEAQ in the germline V gene. CDR3 DNA sequence: TGTGCCAGCAGCTTATTAAGGGCGAGCGGGGAGCTGTTTTTT. It yields the protein CASSLLRASGELFF.

V and J are TRBV19 and TRBJ2-3; D not resolved. The CDR3 runs to 16 residues. Trimming pared 5 bases from V and 4 bases from J, leaving 19 bases between. CDR1 is LNHDA, CDR2 SQIVND, per germline (reference sequence). CDR3: CASSPSDSGRPDTQYF. As DNA, the CDR3 is TGTGCCAGTAGTCCGTCCGACTCGGGCCGGCCAGATACGCAGTATTTT. The variable domain in full, with the rest retrieved from reference TRBV19 and TRBJ2-3, is DGGITQSPKYLFRKEGQNVTLSCEQNLNHDAMYWYRQDPGQGLRLIYYSQIVNDFQKGDIAEGYSVSREKKESFPLTVTSAQKNPTAFYLCASSPSDSGRPDTQYFGPGTRLTVL.

The CDR3 is CASSPHLSGSIYNEQFF. CDR3 DNA: TGTGCCAGCAGCCCACACCTTAGCGGGAGTATTTACAATGAGCAGTTCTTC. This chain uses TRBV7-9 with TRBJ2-1; 9 positions match TRBD2. CDR3 length equals 17 residues. Germline CDR1 is SEHNR and CDR2 is FQNEAQ (reference sequence). The junction had 12 bases not matched to a gene; V was cut back by 5 bases and J by 4 bases.

This rearrangement joins TRBV10-3 to TRBJ1-4, with 12 positions matching TRBD1. Losses at the gene ends were 6 bases for V and 0 bases for J; bases not matched to a gene: 5. Germline CDR1 reads ENHRY; CDR2 reads SYGVKD. CDR3 length: 17 residues. The CDR3 loop is CAISPGQGAPTNEKLFF. The CDR3 region has the DNA TGTGCCATCAGCCCGGGACAGGGGGCACCAACTAATGAAAAACTGTTTTTT.

CDR3 region: CASRQVAGVDGTGELFF. The CDR3 bases are TGTGCCAGCAGACAGGTGGCGGGGGTGGATGGGACCGGGGAGCTGTTTTTT. The chain combines TRBV28 with TRBJ2-2, with 7 positions matching TRBD2. Germline assignment: CDR1 MDHEN and CDR2 SYDVKM. Trimming at V came to 6 bases and at J to 5 bases, leaving 15 bases not matched to a gene. The CDR3 has 17 residues.

V usage is TRBV28 and J usage is TRBJ1-1, with a possible D match to TRBD1 (6 bases). Germline V gene sequence: CDR1 MDHEN, CDR2 SYDVKM. Trimming removed 5 bases from V and 7 bases from J, with 17 bases in between. CDR3 length: 14 amino acids. The CDR3 nucleotides are TGTGCCAGCAGTCCCCTACAGGGTGGGAGTGAAGCTTTCTTT. It is translated as CASSPLQGGSEAFF.

The genes are TRBV27 and TRBJ2-3, with 7 bases identical to TRBD2. The ends lost 1 base at V and 4 bases at J; junction bases unmatched: 8. This CDR3 region has 16 residues. The germline V gene encodes CDR1 MNHEY and CDR2 SMNVEV (reference sequence). CDR3 sequence (DNA): TGTGCCAGCAGTTTATTAAAGCCTAGCGGTTCAGATACGCAGTATTTT. Protein: CASSLLKPSGSDTQYF.

This chain joins TRBV6-5 and TRBJ1-1; 7 nucleotides agree with TRBD1. J gave up 6 bases and V 2 bases, and 6 bases lay outside the gene matches. From germline, CDR1 is MNHEY and CDR2 SVGAGI. This CDR3 is 14 amino acids long. CDR3 DNA: TGTGCCAGCAGTTACGGAGGCAGGGGGGCTGAAGCTTTCTTT. This gives the protein CASSYGGRGAEAFF.

This clone was found once. This chain connects TRBV4-2 to TRBJ2-7; 14 bases align to TRBD2. With V trimmed by 3 bases and J by 5 bases, 9 bases remained unmatched. Germline V gene data show CDR1 as LGHNA and CDR2 as YNFKEQ. CDR3 size: 17 residues. CDR3 residues: CASSHQARLAGGDEQYF. CDR3 nucleotides: TGTGCCAGCAGCCACCAAGCCAGACTAGCGGGAGGGGACGAGCAGTACTTC.

This chain links TRBV19 with TRBJ2-7; 11 bases line up with TRBD1. The ends lost 5 bases at V and 3 bases at J; junction bases unmatched: 12. The CDR3 totals 17 residues. Germline V lookup: CDR1 LNHDA, CDR2 SQIVND (reference sequence). CDR3: CASSPQDRGLFLYEQYF. The CDR3 DNA is TGTGCCAGTAGTCCCCAGGACAGGGGGCTTTTCCTCTACGAGCAGTACTTC.

Worth noting for this clone: Other DNA sequences in this specimen translate into the identical CDR3. The chain recombines TRBV27 with TRBJ2-7; 7 bases line up with TRBD1. V was clipped by 5 bases and J by 6 bases; unmatched bases: 1. Per germline, CDR1 MNHEY and CDR2 SMNVEV (reference sequence). The CDR3 is 11 residues long. The CDR3 DNA sequence: TGTGCCAGCAGTGCAGGGGGCGAGCAGTACTTC. Translation: CASSAGGEQYF.

This sequence joins TRBV12-5 and TRBJ1-2, with D uncertain. Germline V gives CDR1 LGHNT, CDR2 FRNRAP. Between the trimmed V and J ends, which lost 7 bases and 3 bases, there was a span of 12 bases. This CDR3 region has 13 residues. CDR3 residues: CASADDGYYGYTF. In DNA form, the CDR3 reads TGTGCTAGTGCCGATGACGGATACTATGGCTACACCTTC.

The rearrangement joins TRBV5-6 to TRBJ2-1; 10 nucleotides match TRBD2. This CDR3 contains 19 residues. Germline CDR1 is SGHDT and CDR2 is YYEEEE. Trimming cost V 4 bases and J 1 base; bases outside gene matches: 14. The chain's CDR3 is CASSLTLAGVLISYNEQFF. The CDR3 DNA reads TGTGCCAGCAGCCTAACCCTAGCGGGAGTTTTAATTTCCTACAATGAGCAGTTCTTC.

The rearrangement uses TRBV28 and TRBJ2-1; the D is unclear. This CDR3 contains 15 residues. V was cut by 2 bases and J by 9 bases, with 17 bases left in between. In germline, CDR1 is MDHEN, CDR2 SYDVKM. This CDR3 reads CASSLLADEFGEQFF. The CDR3 DNA follows: TGTGCCAGCAGTTTACTGGCGGATGAGTTCGGTGAGCAGTTCTTC.

V and J are TRBV5-1 and TRBJ1-1; D is undetermined. The CDR3 is 15 amino acids. V was shortened by 0 bases and J by 0 bases, with 9 bases between the two germline ends. Germline-derived CDR1 and CDR2 are SGHRS and YFSETQ. Here the CDR3 DNA reads TGCGCCAGCAGCTTGGCCTTATATTTGAACACTGAAGCTTTCTTT. This gives the protein CASSLALYLNTEAFF. The complete variable domain, with remaining parts taken from reference TRBV5-1 and TRBJ1-1, reads KAGVTQTPRYLIKTRGQQVTLSCSPISGHRSVSWYQQTPGQGLQFLFEYFSETQRNKGNFPGRFSGRQFSNSRSEMNVSTLELGDSALYLCASSLALYLNTEAFFGQGTRLTVV.

This rearrangement joins TRBV27 to TRBJ1-5; D is unresolved. CDR1 is MNHEY, CDR2 SMNVEV, per germline (reference sequence). The V and J ends lost 2 bases and 0 bases respectively, with 11 bases between them. The CDR3 covers 16 residues. This CDR3 is CASSLGAESSNQPQHF. The CDR3 DNA reads as TGTGCCAGCAGTTTAGGCGCAGAGTCTAGCAATCAGCCCCAGCATTTT.

The gene calls are TRBV23-1 and TRBJ2-5; D is perhaps TRBD2 (5 bases). TRBV23-1 is an open reading frame, and its role is uncertain. The CDR3 totals 18 residues. Trimming took 0 bases from V and 7 from J, leaving 24 bases between them. CDR3 nucleotide sequence: TGCGCCAGCAGTCAATCTTTCGTGGGTATCGGGCAGGCGGGGACCCAGTACTTC. Its protein product is CASSQSFVGIGQAGTQYF.

This chain links TRBV27 with TRBJ2-5; D might be TRBD2 (6 bases). V gave up 3 bases and J gave up 5 bases, with 13 bases separating them. In germline, CDR1 is MNHEY, CDR2 SMNVEV (reference sequence). CDR3 length equals 14 residues. For the CDR3, the DNA is TGTGCCAGCAGTTTTCGAGGAGGGGAGGAGACCCAGTACTTC. Translation gives CASSFRGGEETQYF.

V and J are TRBV9 and TRBJ2-7; 10 nucleotides line up with TRBD1. J gave up 9 bases and V 1 base, and 7 bases lay outside the gene matches. The CDR3 length is 14 residues. Per the germline V gene, CDR1 is SGDLS and CDR2 is YYNGEE. CDR3 sequence: CASSVRGTGERQYF. DNA of the CDR3: TGTGCCAGCAGCGTACGGGGGACAGGGGAAAGGCAGTACTTC.

V gene TRBV1 combines with J gene TRBJ2-4. TRBV1 is shown as a pseudogene. The CDR3 totals 16 residues. The CDR3 loop is CTSSPSLKLAKNIQYF. In DNA, the CDR3 is TGCACCAGCAGCCCAAGTCTGAAGTTAGCCAAAAACATTCAGTACTTC.

This sequence joins TRBV29-1 and TRBJ1-2, with 7 bases lining up with TRBD1. CDR3 length: 14 residues. The V segment lost 2 bases and the J segment 6 bases; nucleotides outside the gene matches: 9. The germline V gene has CDR1 SQVTM and CDR2 ANQGSEA. CDR3 in DNA: TGCAGCGTTGAATTTATGGGAGGGGGCGATGGCTACACCTTC. It codes for CSVEFMGGGDGYTF.

This clone was seen a single time. The V and J genes are TRBV11-2 and TRBJ2-5, with D possibly TRBD2 on 6 matching bases. CDR3 length: 15 amino acids. V lost 3 bases and J lost 4, with 15 bases in between. Germline CDR1 SGHAT, CDR2 FQNNGV. In DNA, the CDR3 is TGTGCCAGCAGCTTGCGGGACTCCGGGGCAGAGACCCAGTACTTC. It is translated as CASSLRDSGAETQYF.

The chain joins TRBV6-5 to TRBJ1-1; D is possibly TRBD1 (5 bases). The CDR3 runs to 13 residues. Trimming took off 2 bases at V and 6 bases at J, with 10 bases between the two ends. Germline CDR1 MNHEY, CDR2 SVGAGI. CDR3 DNA: TGTGCCAGCAGTTACCGCCGGGACGCTGAAGCTTTCTTT. The encoded protein is CASSYRRDAEAFF.

The chain recombines TRBV7-9 with TRBJ2-1, with 15 bases identical to TRBD2. After removal of 5 bases from V and 5 bases from J, the junction contained 10 bases not matched to a gene. CDR1 SEHNR and CDR2 FQNEAQ come from the germline V gene (reference sequence). This CDR3 is 18 amino acids long. The CDR3 spells CASSLTLGTSGRHNEQFF. The CDR3 nucleotides are TGTGCCAGCAGCCTAACACTTGGGACTAGCGGGAGGCACAATGAGCAGTTCTTC.

This rearrangement joins TRBV14 to TRBJ2-2, with D possibly matching TRBD2 (5 bases). This CDR3 comprises 18 residues. The V gene's germline CDR1 is SGHDN and CDR2 FVKESK. Deletions cut 4 bases from V and 7 bases from J, with 25 bases between. CDR3 in amino acids: CASSPNLVGLARYGELFF. The CDR3 region has the DNA TGTGCCAGCAGCCCCAATCTCGTCGGGCTAGCCCGATACGGGGAGCTGTTTTTT.

The V and J genes are TRBV6-6 and TRBJ2-3, with D maybe TRBD2 (6 bases). Trimming removed 7 bases from V and 8 bases from J, with 10 bases in between. Germline CDR1 MNHNY, CDR2 SVGAGI (reference sequence). The CDR3 has 11 residues. CDR3 sequence reads: CASKEGLTQYF. The CDR3 nucleotides read TGTGCCAGCAAGGAGGGTCTTACGCAGTATTTT.